Described below is a single TCR beta chain sequence and its context. The record originates from a study of T cells expressing NK-cell markers. A 5'RACE template switching approach incorporating UMIs was used to make TCR beta cDNA. TCRdb re-called the 5' RACE reads and shows each CDR3 protein once, DNA omitted. Its listing shows 350,000 to 450,000 distinct CDR3 sequences. The CDR3 totals 14 residues. Germline values: CDR1 GTSNPN, CDR2 SVGIG (reference sequence). This chain joins TRBV30 and TRBJ2-7; TCRdb's assignment of TRBD1 cannot be checked, as there is no DNA. The source material was blood T cells: a sorted CD56 or NKG2C T cell subset, CD4+ or CD8+ T cells, or bulk PBMC T cells (not recorded which). The source of this sequence is a man aged 18-75 years in good health. The CDR3 region is CAWSGDRSYYEQYF.